Below, 16 T cell receptor beta chains from the same sample are listed, as sequenced in a study of blood T cell repertoires in COVID-19. Assay used: immunoSEQ multiplex PCR; TCRdb lists only in-frame clones, some missing. Here the sample spans more than 75,000 clones, 82% being singletons. The source material was peripheral blood. The receptors stem from a man in his sixties with acute or convalescent COVID-19.

The gene calls are TRBV4-1 and TRBJ1-3; D not resolved. V lost 0 bases and J 0 bases, leaving 6 bases between the germline ends. Germline V gives CDR1 MGHRA, CDR2 YSYEKL. The CDR3 covers 15 residues. The CDR3 spells CASSQDPGSGNTIYF. The CDR3 DNA reads as TGCGCCAGCAGCCAAGATCCAGGCTCTGGAAACACCATATATTTT.

This chain uses TRBV11-3 with TRBJ2-3; no definite D call. The CDR3 loop spans 12 amino acids. Germline V gene sequence: CDR1 SGHNT, CDR2 YENEEA. Trimming left V 1 base short and J 4 bases short, with 3 bases between. CDR3 amino acids: CASSLGPDTQYF. The CDR3 DNA reads TGTGCCAGCAGCTTAGGGCCAGATACGCAGTATTTT.

The chain combines TRBV18 with TRBJ1-2; 9 bases map to TRBD1. The CDR3 is 15 residues long. Trimming at V came to 3 bases and at J to 4 bases, leaving 6 bases not matched to a gene. The germline V gene has CDR1 KGHSH and CDR2 LQKENI. The CDR3 DNA is TGTGCCAGCTCACCGGCCGGGACAGGGCGCTATGGCTACACCTTC. It codes for CASSPAGTGRYGYTF.

V gene TRBV27 combines with J gene TRBJ2-1; possible D gene TRBD2, 6 bases. The CDR3 has 13 amino acids. The V gene's germline CDR1 is MNHEY and CDR2 SMNVEV (reference sequence). With 8 bases removed from V and 13 bases from J, the gap between germline ends came to 21 bases. The CDR3: CASGLTGLPYQFF. The CDR3 coding sequence is TGTGCCAGCGGATTAACGGGACTCCCGTATCAGTTCTTC.

This clone showed up just a few times. The chain carries TRBV6-2 or TRBV6-3 and TRBJ1-2; D ambiguous. The ends were cut back, 2 bases at V and 4 bases at J, with 5 bases in the middle. Germline CDR1 MNHEY, CDR2 SVGEGT. This CDR3 region has 12 residues. CDR3 in amino acids: CASSYGGYGYTF. The CDR3 nucleotides are TGTGCCAGCAGTTACGGAGGCTATGGCTACACCTTC.

J is TRBJ1-1 and V is TRBV7-2; 10 nucleotides match TRBD1. The CDR3 covers 14 residues. CDR1 is SGHTA, CDR2 FQGNSA, per germline. J was trimmed by 4 bases and V by 7 bases; bases with no gene match: 6. The CDR3 region has the DNA TGTGCCAGCAACGGACAGGGGGTAGGCACTGAAGCTTTCTTT. Its translation: CASNGQGVGTEAFF.

This rearrangement joins TRBV7-6 to TRBJ2-3, with TRBD2 matching 9 bases. Trimming took 4 bases from V and 5 from J; bases not matched to a gene: 7. Germline V gene lookup returns CDR1 SGHVS and CDR2 FNYEAQ. This CDR3 spans 15 amino acids. The CDR3 spells CASSSRLAVGDTQYF. The CDR3 region has the DNA TGTGCCAGCAGCTCGCGACTAGCGGTCGGAGATACGCAGTATTTT. Variable domain in full (rest from reference TRBV7-6 and TRBJ2-3): GAGVSQSPRYKVTKRGQDVALRCDPISGHVSLYWYRQALGQGPEFLTYFNYEAQQDKSGLPNDRFSAERPEGSISTLTIQRTEQRDSAMYRCASSSRLAVGDTQYFGPGTRLTVL.

The J gene is TRBJ2-7, the V gene TRBV6-2 or TRBV6-3, with TRBD2 identical over 10 bases. This CDR3 region has 14 residues. In germline, CDR1 is MNHEY, CDR2 SVGEGT. Trimming at V came to 4 bases and at J to 3 bases, leaving 3 bases not matched to a gene. Written as DNA, the CDR3 is TGTGCCAGCAGTTGGCTAGCGGGAGTCTACGAGCAGTACTTC. This gives the protein CASSWLAGVYEQYF.

This sequence joins TRBV5-1 and TRBJ2-7; possible D gene TRBD1, 6 bases. The CDR3 is made up of 12 amino acids. Trimming cost V 2 bases and J 7 bases, with 10 bases left between them. The germline gives CDR1 SGHRS, CDR2 YFSETQ. CDR3: CASSLQGREQYF. CDR3 sequence (DNA): TGCGCCAGCAGCTTACAGGGTAGGGAGCAGTACTTC.

The chain joins TRBV5-1 to TRBJ1-2; no reliable D call. The V end lost 0 bases, the J end lost 1 base, and 7 bases lay between the germline ends. The CDR3 is 14 amino acids. The V gene's germline CDR1 is SGHRS and CDR2 YFSETQ. The CDR3, as DNA: TGCGCCAGCAGCTTGGACGGTGATAACTATGGCTACACCTTC. Encoded protein: CASSLDGDNYGYTF.

This chain uses TRBV14 with TRBJ1-6, with D maybe TRBD1 (5 bases). Per the germline V gene, CDR1 is SGHDN and CDR2 is FVKESK. V lost 4 bases to trimming and J lost 5 bases, with 12 bases between them. There are 15 residues in the CDR3. Written as DNA, the CDR3 is TGTGCCAGCAGCCTCGAAGGGGTTAATAATTCACCCCTCCACTTT. This codes for CASSLEGVNNSPLHF.

The rearrangement joins TRBV9 to TRBJ1-1; tentative D call: TRBD1 (5 bases). V was clipped by 0 bases and J by 11 bases, with 14 bases between them. In germline, CDR1 is SGDLS, CDR2 YYNGEE. This CDR3 contains 13 residues. CDR3 nucleotide sequence: TGTGCCAGCAGCGTAGACGGGGGGAGAGGTGCTTTCTTT. Its translation: CASSVDGGRGAFF.

The V gene is TRBV19, the J gene TRBJ2-6; D might be TRBD2 (5 bases). The V gene's germline CDR1 is LNHDA and CDR2 SQIVND (reference sequence). CDR3 size: 17 residues. The V end was cut by 3 bases, the J end by 0 bases, with 12 bases between. The CDR3 region is CASSIGGSSSGANVLTF. The CDR3 bases are TGTGCCAGTAGTATTGGAGGCAGTAGCTCTGGGGCCAACGTCCTGACTTTC.

This sequence joins TRBV6-2 or TRBV6-3 and TRBJ1-1; 7 bases map to TRBD1. Per germline, CDR1 MNHEY and CDR2 SVGEGT. The CDR3 loop spans 17 amino acids. The trim removed 5 bases at V and 5 bases at J, leaving 17 bases unmatched. The CDR3 DNA reads TGTGCCAGCAGTCCAGGGGGGAATACGGGATGGAAAACTGAAGCTTTCTTT. Residues: CASSPGGNTGWKTEAFF.

The chain has TRBV19 and TRBJ2-6, with D uncertain. Germline V gives CDR1 LNHDA, CDR2 SQIVND (reference sequence). The germline V and J ends were trimmed by 7 bases and 0 bases, with 7 bases remaining between them. The CDR3 totals 14 residues. In DNA form, the CDR3 reads TGTGCCAGTACTGTGAGCTCTGGGGCCAACGTCCTGACTTTC. This codes for CASTVSSGANVLTF.

The genes are TRBV4-3 and TRBJ1-5; a possible D gene is TRBD1 (6 bases). Germline CDR1 LGHNA, CDR2 YSLEER. V lost 4 bases and J 3 bases, leaving 16 bases between the germline ends. This CDR3 has 16 residues. DNA for the CDR3: TGCGCCAGCAGCCCCCAATGGGGGCTGAACAATCAGCCCCAGCATTTT. It specifies CASSPQWGLNNQPQHF.